These 9 T cell receptor beta chains originate from one sample sequenced in a study of cytomegalovirus exposure and HLA in healthy donors. Primers: 60 Vbeta forward and 13 Jbeta reverse. TCRdb keeps only in-frame clones here, not all; method: immunoSEQ multiplex PCR. The sample records 50,000 to 60,000 clones, about 80% being singletons. The sample was PBMCs. All receptors derive from a female donor in good health and CMV-seronegative.

With regard to this clone: Its ends do not fully match the called genes, so a read error is possible. V and J are TRBV7-9 and TRBJ1-2; 7 nucleotides match TRBD1. Germline V gives CDR1 SEHNR, CDR2 FQNEAQ (reference sequence). The CDR3 runs 12 residues. The CDR3 here is CSSTGEYYGYTF. CDR3 bases: TGTTCCAGCACAGGGGAGTACTATGGCTACACCTTC.

CDR3 sequence (DNA): TGCGCCAGCAGTTTCCGGGACAGGGACTATAATTCACCCCTCCACTTT. As protein: CASSFRDRDYNSPLHF. The J gene is TRBJ1-6, the V gene TRBV10-2, with TRBD1 identical over 9 bases. Looked up from germline, CDR1 is WSHSY and CDR2 is SAAADI. The CDR3 is 16 residues long. Trimming removed 5 bases from V and 3 bases from J; junction bases left unmatched: 5.

This clone was seen a few times. The V and J genes are TRBV6-4 and TRBJ2-3; perhaps TRBD1 as D (6 bases). The CDR3 spans 14 residues. V was trimmed by 4 bases and J by 3 bases, leaving 11 bases between them. Germline V gives CDR1 MRHNA, CDR2 SNTAGT. In DNA, the CDR3 is TGTGCCAGCAGTGCAGGGGATGATACAGATACGCAGTATTTT. Translated, it gives CASSAGDDTDTQYF.

About this clone: The junction shows a germline mismatch at one end, possibly a read error. The V call is TRBV2, the J call TRBJ1-5; D gene uncertain. Germline-derived CDR1 and CDR2 are SNHLY and FYNNEI. The CDR3 runs to 16 residues. CDR3 in DNA: TGTGCCAGCAGGGAAGGCAGACTCTATAGCAATCAGCCCCAGCATTTT. Translation gives CASREGRLYSNQPQHF.

The count of this clone is one. This chain links TRBV6-6 with TRBJ2-7; 12 nucleotides line up with TRBD2. This CDR3 contains 16 residues. V was clipped by 8 bases and J by 2 bases; unmatched bases: 10. CDR1 MNHNY and CDR2 SVGAGI come from the germline V gene (reference sequence). In nucleotides, the CDR3 is TGTGCCAGCTCCGATACTAGCGGGGGGCAAACCTACGAGCAGTACTTC. Translation gives CASSDTSGGQTYEQYF.

This clone was seen only a few times. The CDR3 DNA sequence: TGTGCCAGCAGCACCATTAACGGGTTATCTGGAAACACCATATATTTT. It translates to CASSTINGLSGNTIYF. The gene calls are TRBV7-9 and TRBJ1-3; D gene uncertain. The V and J ends lost 5 bases and 1 base respectively, with 15 bases between them. The CDR3 is 16 amino acids. Per the germline V gene, CDR1 is SEHNR and CDR2 is FQNEAQ (reference sequence).

The V gene is TRBV10-3, the J gene TRBJ1-6; D might be TRBD1 (5 bases). The CDR3 spans 13 residues. Germline lookup yields CDR1 ENHRY and CDR2 SYGVKD. V was trimmed by 4 bases and J by 5 bases, leaving 6 bases between them. The CDR3 loop is CAISAGNNSPLHF. CDR3 nucleotides: TGTGCCATCAGTGCAGGGAATAATTCACCCCTCCACTTT.

The chain uses TRBV4-1 and TRBJ1-2, with no clear D. Trimming took off 5 bases at V and 2 bases at J, with 15 bases between the two ends. The CDR3 covers 15 residues. Germline V lookup: CDR1 MGHRA, CDR2 YSYEKL. The CDR3 nucleotides read TGCGCCAGCAGCTCTGACACAATAGGAAACTATGGCTACACCTTC. The encoded protein is CASSSDTIGNYGYTF.

Worth noting for this clone: The junction shows a germline mismatch at one end, possibly a read error. This rearrangement joins TRBV30 to TRBJ2-1, with 9 bases matching TRBD1. The CDR3 totals 12 residues. Germline CDR1 GTSNPN, CDR2 SVGIG (reference sequence). The CDR3 here is CAWSELGQGGVF. The CDR3 bases are TGTGCCTGGAGTGAGTTGGGACAGGGTGGGGTCTTC.